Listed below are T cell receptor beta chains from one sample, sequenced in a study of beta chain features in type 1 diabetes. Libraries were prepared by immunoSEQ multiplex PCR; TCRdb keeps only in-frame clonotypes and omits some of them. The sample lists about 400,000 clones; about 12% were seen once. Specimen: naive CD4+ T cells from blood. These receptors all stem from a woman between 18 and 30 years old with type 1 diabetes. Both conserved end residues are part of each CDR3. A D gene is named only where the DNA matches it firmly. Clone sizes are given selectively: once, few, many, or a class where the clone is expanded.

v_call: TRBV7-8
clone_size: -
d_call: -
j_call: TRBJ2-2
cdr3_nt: TGTGCCAGCAGCGTAGCCGCCGTCGGCCAGGGTAACACCGGGGAGCTGTTTTTT
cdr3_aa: CASSVAAVGQGNTGELFF

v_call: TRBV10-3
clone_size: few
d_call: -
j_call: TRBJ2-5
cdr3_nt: TGTGCCATCAGTGATGGGGGGTCCACCCGGGAGACCCAGTACTTC
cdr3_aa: CAISDGGSTRETQYF

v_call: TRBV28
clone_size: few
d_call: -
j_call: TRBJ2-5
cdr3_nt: TGTGCCAGCAGTAAAACCGGGACTCAAGAGACCCAGTACTTC
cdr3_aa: CASSKTGTQETQYF

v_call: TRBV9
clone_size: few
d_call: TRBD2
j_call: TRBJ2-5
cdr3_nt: TGTGCCAGCAGCGTCTCTCACCTAGCGGGAGGTGGGGAGACCCAGTACTTC
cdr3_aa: CASSVSHLAGGGETQYF

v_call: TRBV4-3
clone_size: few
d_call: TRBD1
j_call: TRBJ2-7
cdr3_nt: TGCGCCAGCAGCCCCCTGGGGACAGGGGTCCTCGGGGAGCAGTACTTC
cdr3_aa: CASSPLGTGVLGEQYF

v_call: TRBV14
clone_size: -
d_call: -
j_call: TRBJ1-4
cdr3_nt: TGTGCCAGCAGTCGCCAGGGGATTTGGACTAATGAAAAACTGTTTTTT
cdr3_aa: CASSRQGIWTNEKLFF

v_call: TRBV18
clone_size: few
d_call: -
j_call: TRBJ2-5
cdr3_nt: TGTGCCAGCTCACCCAACCAAGAGACCCAGTACTTC
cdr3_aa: CASSPNQETQYF

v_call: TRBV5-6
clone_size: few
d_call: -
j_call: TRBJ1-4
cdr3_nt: TGTGCCAGCAGCTTATTTGGCAGGACAAATGAAAAACTGTTTTTT
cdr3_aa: CASSLFGRTNEKLFF

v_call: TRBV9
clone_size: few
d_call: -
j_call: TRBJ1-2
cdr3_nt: TGTGCCAGCAGCGTAGCTCTGGGCCATGGCTACACCTTC
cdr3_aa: CASSVALGHGYTF

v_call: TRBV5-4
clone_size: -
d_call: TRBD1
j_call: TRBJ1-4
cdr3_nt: TGTGCCAGCAGCCCAGGGACAGGTGAAAAACTGTTTTTT
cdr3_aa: CASSPGTGEKLFF

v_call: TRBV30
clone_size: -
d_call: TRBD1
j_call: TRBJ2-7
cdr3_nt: TGTGCCGCATGGACAGGGGGTATCCACGAGCAGTACTTC
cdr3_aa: CAAWTGGIHEQYF

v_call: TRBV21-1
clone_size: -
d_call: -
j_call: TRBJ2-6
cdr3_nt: TGTGCCAGCAGCAGGGGCAGGGGGTTAGGCGGGGCCAACGTCCTGACTTTC
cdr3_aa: CASSRGRGLGGANVLTF

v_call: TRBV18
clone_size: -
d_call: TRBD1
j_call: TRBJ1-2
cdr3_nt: TGTGCCAGCTCACCACCGACAGGGGTTACAAACTATGGCTACACCTTC
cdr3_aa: CASSPPTGVTNYGYTF

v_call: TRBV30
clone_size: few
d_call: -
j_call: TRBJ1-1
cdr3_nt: TGTGCCTGGAGCCGACAGCTGATGAACACTGAAGCTTTCTTT
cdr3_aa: CAWSRQLMNTEAFF

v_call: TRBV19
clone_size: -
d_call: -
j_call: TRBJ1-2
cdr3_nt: TGTGCCAGTAGTATTCAGGCTCTGGGGAGAAACTATGGCTACACCTTC
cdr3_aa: CASSIQALGRNYGYTF

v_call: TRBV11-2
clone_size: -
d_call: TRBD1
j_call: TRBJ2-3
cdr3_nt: TGTGCCAGCAGCTCGACAGGGGGTACAGATACGCAGTATTTT
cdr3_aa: CASSSTGGTDTQYF

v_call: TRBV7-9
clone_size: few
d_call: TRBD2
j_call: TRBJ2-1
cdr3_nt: TGTGCCAGCAGCTTAACCGGGACTAGCGGGATCCAGCAGTTCTTC
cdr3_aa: CASSLTGTSGIQQFF

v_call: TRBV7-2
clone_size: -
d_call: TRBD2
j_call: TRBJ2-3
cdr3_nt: TGTGCCAGCAGCTTAGCTCCCGGACTAGCGGTTATCACAGATACGCAGTATTTT
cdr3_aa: CASSLAPGLAVITDTQYF

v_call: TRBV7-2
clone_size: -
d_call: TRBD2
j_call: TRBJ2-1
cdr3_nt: TGTGCCAGCAGCTCGGGGGGAGCGGGAGGGAATGAGCAGTTCTTC
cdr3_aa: CASSSGGAGGNEQFF

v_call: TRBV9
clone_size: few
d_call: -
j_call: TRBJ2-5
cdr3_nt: TGTGCCAGCAGCTCCGGTCAAGAGACCCAGTACTTC
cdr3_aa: CASSSGQETQYF

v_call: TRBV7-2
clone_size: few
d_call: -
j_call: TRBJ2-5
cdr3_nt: TGTGCCAGCAGCTTGGGGGCGTGGGACCAAGAGACCCAGTACTTC
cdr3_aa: CASSLGAWDQETQYF

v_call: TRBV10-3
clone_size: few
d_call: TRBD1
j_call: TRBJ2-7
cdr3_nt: TGTGCCATCAGTCGACAGGGAGAGTACGAGCAGTACTTC
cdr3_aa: CAISRQGEYEQYF

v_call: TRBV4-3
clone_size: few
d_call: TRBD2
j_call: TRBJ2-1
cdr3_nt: TGCGCCAGCAGCCTAAGCGGGGAAGTCTACAATGAGCAGTTCTTC
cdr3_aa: CASSLSGEVYNEQFF

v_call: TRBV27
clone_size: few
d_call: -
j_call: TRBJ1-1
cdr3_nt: TGTGCCAGCAGTTTACAGGGGAACACTGAAGCTTTCTTT
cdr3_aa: CASSLQGNTEAFF

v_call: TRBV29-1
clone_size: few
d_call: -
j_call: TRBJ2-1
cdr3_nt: TGCAGCGTTGACTCCGGTTTGCGGAGGGCGGATGAGCAGTTCTTC
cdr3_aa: CSVDSGLRRADEQFF

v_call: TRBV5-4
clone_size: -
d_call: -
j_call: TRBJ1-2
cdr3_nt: TGTGCCAGCAGCTTGGTCGGGGGGGCGCTTTTCATAGGCTACACCTTC
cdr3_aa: CASSLVGGALFIGYTF

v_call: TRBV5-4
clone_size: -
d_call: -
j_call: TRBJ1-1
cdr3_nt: TGTGCCAGCACCAATCCAGGACAGAGGGGTACTGAAGCTTTCTTT
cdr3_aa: CASTNPGQRGTEAFF

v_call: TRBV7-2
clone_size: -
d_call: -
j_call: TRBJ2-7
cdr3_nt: TGTGCCAGCAGCTTTGGGCAGGGGCGATACGAGCAGTACTTC
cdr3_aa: CASSFGQGRYEQYF

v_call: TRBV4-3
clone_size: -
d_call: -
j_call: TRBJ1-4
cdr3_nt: TGCGCCAGCAGCCCTCTAGGTGAAAAACTGTTTTTT
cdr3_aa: CASSPLGEKLFF

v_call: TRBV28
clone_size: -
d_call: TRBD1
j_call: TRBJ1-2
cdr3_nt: TGTGCCAGCAGTTACCGGGACAGGGGGAGTACCCGCTTC
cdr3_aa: CASSYRDRGSTRF

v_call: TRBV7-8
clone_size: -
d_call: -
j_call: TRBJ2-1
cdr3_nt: TGTGCCAGCAGCTCCCGGGACTCAACCTACAATGAGCAGTTCTTC
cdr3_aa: CASSSRDSTYNEQFF

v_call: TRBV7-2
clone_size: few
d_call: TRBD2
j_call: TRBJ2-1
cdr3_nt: TGTGCCAGCACCGACTCAAGTGGACTAGCGGGGGAGAAGTACAATGAGCAGTTCTTC
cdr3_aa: CASTDSSGLAGEKYNEQFF

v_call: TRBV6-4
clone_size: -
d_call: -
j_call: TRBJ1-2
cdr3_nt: TGTGCCAGCAGTGACGGGCGCGGCTACACCTTC
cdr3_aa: CASSDGRGYTF